A single sample gave rise to the 13 T cell receptor beta chains below, sequenced in a study of cytomegalovirus exposure and HLA in healthy donors. It was with 60 Vbeta and 13 Jbeta primers that the PCR ran. Generated by immunoSEQ multiplex PCR, the TCRdb table keeps only in-frame clones and is missing some. The profile shows roughly 140,000 clones, roughly 76% of them singletons. The sequencing input was PBMCs. The receptors were gathered from a female donor in good health and CMV-seronegative.

The rearrangement links TRBV7-3 to TRBJ1-1; D gene ambiguous. This CDR3 comprises 13 residues. Germline CDR1 reads SGHTA; CDR2 reads FQGTGA. Trimming left V 2 bases short and J 11 bases short, with 15 bases between. The CDR3 loop is CASSLPSIGEAFF. The CDR3, as DNA: TGTGCCAGCAGCTTACCGTCCATTGGGGAGGCTTTCTTT.

The chain carries TRBV30 and TRBJ2-7; maybe TRBD2 (7 bases). Between the trimmed V and J ends, which lost 3 bases and 2 bases, there was a span of 17 bases. The CDR3 has 15 amino acids. Germline CDR1 is GTSNPN and CDR2 is SVGIG (reference sequence). CDR3 DNA sequence: TGTGCCTGGAGAGCAGTGCGGGGGCTCACCTACGAGCAGTACTTC. As protein: CAWRAVRGLTYEQYF.

The CDR3 DNA is TGTGCCAGCAGCTTAAACGCGGCACAGGGCCAGCCCCAGCATTTT. Protein: CASSLNAAQGQPQHF. This rearrangement joins TRBV7-3 to TRBJ1-5; D might be TRBD1 (6 bases). V was shortened by 1 base and J by 7 bases, with 14 bases between the two germline ends. The CDR3 contains 15 residues. Germline assignment: CDR1 SGHTA and CDR2 FQGTGA.

This chain uses TRBV9 with TRBJ2-2; no clear D. Germline lookup yields CDR1 SGDLS and CDR2 YYNGEE. This CDR3 comprises 12 residues. V was shortened by 6 bases and J by 2 bases, with 5 bases between the two germline ends. CDR3 loop: CASTPNTGELFF. CDR3 DNA: TGTGCCAGCACCCCTAACACCGGGGAGCTGTTTTTT.

This clone was detected once. The chain carries TRBV7-9 and TRBJ1-2; D is undetermined. This CDR3 has 16 residues. Per germline, CDR1 SEHNR and CDR2 FQNEAQ (reference sequence). V was trimmed by 1 base and J by 4 bases, leaving 16 bases between them. CDR3 protein: CASSLGSWEGLYGYTF. The CDR3 nucleotides are TGTGCCAGCAGCTTAGGGTCGTGGGAGGGCCTCTATGGCTACACCTTC.

This clone has more than one count but fewer than ten. The same CDR3 arises from other DNA sequences in this sample as well. The V call is TRBV7-2, the J call TRBJ1-5; a possible D gene is TRBD1 (6 bases). This CDR3 is built from 13 residues. Germline V lookup: CDR1 SGHTA, CDR2 FQGNSA. The germline V and J ends were trimmed by 5 bases and 4 bases, with 9 bases remaining between them. The CDR3 DNA reads as TGTGCCAGCAGCCTAAGGGGGAATCAGCCCCAGCATTTT. Translation gives CASSLRGNQPQHF. Full variable domain (outside the CDR3, taken from reference TRBV7-2 and TRBJ1-5): GAGVSQSPSNKVTEKGKDVELRCDPISGHTALYWYRQSLGQGLEFLIYFQGNSAPDKSGLPSDRFSAERTGGSVSTLTIQRTQQEDSAVYLCASSLRGNQPQHFGDGTRLSIL.

The chain is built from TRBV5-1 and TRBJ2-7; weak D call: TRBD2 (6 bases). V was trimmed by 4 bases and J by 2 bases, leaving 13 bases between them. The CDR3 is 14 residues long. Germline loops: CDR1 SGHRS, CDR2 YFSETQ. The CDR3 DNA reads as TGCGCCAGCAGCCCTGACACGGGGGCCTACGAGCAGTACTTC. This encodes CASSPDTGAYEQYF.

The J gene is TRBJ2-7, the V gene TRBV9; no reliable D call. V was trimmed by 0 bases and J by 6 bases, leaving 7 bases between them. CDR1 and CDR2 from the germline V gene are SGDLS and YYNGEE. The CDR3 runs 12 residues. CDR3 residues: CASSVGDSEQYF. In DNA, the CDR3 is TGTGCCAGCAGCGTAGGCGACTCCGAGCAGTACTTC.

The chain couples TRBV28 to TRBJ1-5; D call uncertain. Per germline, CDR1 MDHEN and CDR2 SYDVKM. This CDR3 contains 11 residues. Trimming removed 5 bases at V and 6 bases at J, with 5 bases between. This CDR3 reads CASSTGQPQHF. DNA for the CDR3: TGTGCCAGCAGTACGGGTCAGCCCCAGCATTTT.

V and J are TRBV7-9 and TRBJ2-7; D ambiguous. The CDR3 has 14 residues. Germline V gene data show CDR1 as SEHNR and CDR2 as FQNEAQ (reference sequence). Trimming left V 4 bases short and J 0 bases short, with 10 bases between. DNA of the CDR3: TGTGCCAGCAGCTCGTCCGGCGGCTCCTACGAGCAGTACTTC. Translated: CASSSSGGSYEQYF.

The V and J genes are TRBV30 and TRBJ2-1; maybe TRBD2 (5 bases). Trimming took off 2 bases at V and 7 bases at J, with 24 bases between the two ends. CDR1 and CDR2 from the germline V gene are GTSNPN and SVGIG (reference sequence). The CDR3 is 17 amino acids. The DNA of the CDR3 is TGTGCCTGGAGTACGAGTAGCGCGATGCTAGTGGGGAATGAGCAGTTCTTC. It codes for CAWSTSSAMLVGNEQFF.

This chain uses TRBV5-1 with TRBJ2-6; D is possibly TRBD2 (6 bases). V dropped 2 bases and J dropped 0 bases, with 9 bases sitting between them. Germline values: CDR1 SGHRS, CDR2 YFSETQ. CDR3 length: 16 residues. Here the CDR3 DNA reads TGCGCCAGCAGCTTAGGAGGGTTCTCTGGGGCCAACGTCCTGACTTTC. It codes for CASSLGGFSGANVLTF.

The chain is built from TRBV19 and TRBJ1-4, with TRBD1 as a possible D gene (6 bases). CDR1 is LNHDA, CDR2 SQIVND, per germline (reference sequence). V was cut by 3 bases and J by 11 bases, with 16 bases left in between. The CDR3 is made up of 14 amino acids. CDR3 DNA: TGTGCCAGTAGTATGGTAGGGGTCCAGGGGAAACTGTTTTTT. Its protein product is CASSMVGVQGKLFF.